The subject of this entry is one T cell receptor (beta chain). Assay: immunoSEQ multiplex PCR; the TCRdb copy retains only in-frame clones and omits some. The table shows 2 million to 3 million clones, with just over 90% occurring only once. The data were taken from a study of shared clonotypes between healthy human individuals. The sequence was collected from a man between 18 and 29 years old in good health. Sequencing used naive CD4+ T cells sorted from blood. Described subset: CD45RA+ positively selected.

The CDR3: CASSLLAGRYSDTQYF. The DNA of the CDR3 is TGTGCCAGCAGCTTATTGGCAGGGCGATATTCTGATACGCAGTATTTT. The chain couples TRBV7-2 to TRBJ2-3; D may be TRBD1 (5 bases). The V end was cut by 2 bases, the J end by 6 bases, with 18 bases between. CDR3 length: 16 residues. Per germline, CDR1 SGHTA and CDR2 FQGNSA.